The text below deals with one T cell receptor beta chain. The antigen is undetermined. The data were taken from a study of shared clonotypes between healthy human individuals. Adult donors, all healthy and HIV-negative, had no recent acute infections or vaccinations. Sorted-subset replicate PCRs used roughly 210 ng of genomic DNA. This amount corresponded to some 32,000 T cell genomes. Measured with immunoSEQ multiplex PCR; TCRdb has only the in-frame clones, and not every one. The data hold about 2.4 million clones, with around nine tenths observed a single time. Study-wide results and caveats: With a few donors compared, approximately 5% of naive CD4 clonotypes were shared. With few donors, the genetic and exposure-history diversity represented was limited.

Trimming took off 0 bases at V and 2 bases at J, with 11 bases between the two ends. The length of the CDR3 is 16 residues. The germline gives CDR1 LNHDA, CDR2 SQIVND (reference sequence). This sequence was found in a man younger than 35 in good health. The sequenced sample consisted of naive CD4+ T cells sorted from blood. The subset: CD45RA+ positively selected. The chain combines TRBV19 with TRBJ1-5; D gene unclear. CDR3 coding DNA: TGTGCCAGTAGTATAGACACAGCCAACGGCAATCAGCCCCAGCATTTT. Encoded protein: CASSIDTANGNQPQHF.